The rows below give T cell receptor beta chains drawn from one sample of a study of T cell changes during pregnancy in multiple sclerosis. The data were produced by immunoSEQ multiplex PCR, yet TCRdb's version contains in-frame clones alone and is incomplete. The top ten clones hold around 0.9% of a sample with some 100,000 clones, almost 95% of them seen once. This material consisted of peripheral blood, taken before pregnancy. The receptor source for this set is a female donor with multiple sclerosis, enrolled in a pregnancy study. The CDR3 runs from the conserved cysteine through the conserved F or W. D genes are given only for firm matches. The size entry is marked missing in some rows and otherwise reads once, few, many or a size class.

>TRBD2|TRBJ2-4|NA|TRBV30
TGTGCCTGGAGTGTATACAAGACTAGCGGAGCCCTAGCCAAAAACATTCAGTACTTC
CAWSVYKTSGALAKNIQYF
>TRBD2|TRBJ2-7|NA|TRBV7-2
TGTGCCAGCAGCCCCAGACCTGGGACTAGCTCCTACGAGCAGTACTTC
CASSPRPGTSSYEQYF
>NA|TRBJ2-1|NA|TRBV15
TGTGCCACCAACCAGTGGCGGGGTGGGACCCAAGACAATGAGCAGTTCTTC
CATNQWRGGTQDNEQFF
>TRBD1|TRBJ1-5|NA|TRBV7-9
TGTGCCAGCAGCCGATTCGGACAGGGGGCGACTAGCAATCAGCCCCAGCATTTT
CASSRFGQGATSNQPQHF
>NA|TRBJ2-2|NA|TRBV7-9
TGTGCCAGCAGCTCTACCCGAAGGGGGGGGATCACTAACACCGGGGAGCTGTTTTTT
CASSSTRRGGITNTGELFF
>NA|TRBJ2-1|NA|TRBV1
TGCACCAGCAGCCCCCGGGGACTAGGAGTCTACAATGAGCAGTTCTTC
CTSSPRGLGVYNEQFF
>NA|TRBJ2-2|NA|TRBV29-1
TGCAGCGCCGGGGTTGGCACCGGGGAGCTGTTTTTT
CSAGVGTGELFF
>TRBD1|TRBJ2-7|NA|TRBV4-1
TGCGCCAGCAGCCTCCGGGACAGGGACTACGAGCAGTACTTC
CASSLRDRDYEQYF
>TRBD1|TRBJ2-7|NA|TRBV5-5
TGTGCCAGCAGCTTGGGGGGGACAGGGAAGCGGGAGCAGTACTTC
CASSLGGTGKREQYF
>TRBD1|TRBJ2-7|NA|TRBV5-1
TGCGCCAGCAGCCCCGACAGGGCTCTCTACGAGCAGTACTTC
CASSPDRALYEQYF
>NA|TRBJ2-1|NA|TRBV27
TGTGCCAGCAGCATTGGCCTCAATGAGCAGTTCTTC
CASSIGLNEQFF
>TRBD2|TRBJ2-1|NA|TRBV9
TGTGCCAGCAGCTTCGGACTAGCGGGAGGGCCAGTCACGAATGAGCAGTTCTTC
CASSFGLAGGPVTNEQFF
>NA|TRBJ2-1|NA|TRBV4-1
TGCGCCAGCAGCCAAGATCGGGGAGTAGCTGCTACCTACAATGAGCAGTTCTTC
CASSQDRGVAATYNEQFF
>TRBD1|TRBJ1-4|NA|TRBV5-4
TGTGCCAGCAGCTCCAGACAGGGAGAGGAGGAAAAACTGTTTTTT
CASSSRQGEEEKLFF
>TRBD1|TRBJ1-4|NA|TRBV28
TGTGCCAGCAGTCCCTGGACAGGGGATGAAAAACTGTTTTTT
CASSPWTGDEKLFF
>NA|TRBJ2-1|NA|TRBV9
TGTGCCAGCAGCGTAGACACAAATGAGCAGTTCTTC
CASSVDTNEQFF
>TRBD1|TRBJ2-7|NA|TRBV27
TGTGCCAGCAGGACAGGGGAACCCTACGAGCAGTACTTC
CASRTGEPYEQYF
>NA|TRBJ1-2|NA|TRBV19
TGTGCCAGTAGTATCGGGGTTCCGCACTATGGCTACACCTTC
CASSIGVPHYGYTF
>NA|TRBJ2-5|NA|TRBV5-1
TGCGCCAGCAGCTCCTTGTGGGGCCGGGACCAAGAGACCCAGTACTTC
CASSSLWGRDQETQYF
>TRBD1|TRBJ1-1|NA|TRBV5-4
TGTGCCAGCAGCTTGGCCCCTCAGGGGGGCACTGAAGCTTTCTTT
CASSLAPQGGTEAFF
>TRBD1|TRBJ1-1|NA|TRBV29-1
TGCAGCGCTGGGAGTCGGACAGGGGAAGCTTTCTTT
CSAGSRTGEAFF
>NA|TRBJ1-2|NA|TRBV19
TGTGCCAGTAGGTACGCGGGGCTCTATGGCTACACCTTC
CASRYAGLYGYTF
>TRBD2|TRBJ2-1|NA|TRBV10-1
TGCGCCAGCAGCTTGGGACTAGCGCCCAATGAGCAGTTCTTC
CASSLGLAPNEQFF
>NA|TRBJ2-1|NA|TRBV27
TGTGCCGTCAGGAACTACAATGAGCAGTTCTTC
CAVRNYNEQFF
>TRBD2|TRBJ2-7|once|TRBV19
TGTGCCAGTAGTATAAGTGGGACTAGCGGGGCCTACGAGCAGTACTTC
CASSISGTSGAYEQYF
>TRBD1|TRBJ1-4|NA|TRBV9
TGTGCCAGCAGCGTAGATCCGGGACAGCTACTAACTAATGAAAAACTGTTTTTT
CASSVDPGQLLTNEKLFF
>TRBD2|TRBJ2-1|NA|TRBV27
TGTGCCAGCGGGGGACAGGGATTGACTAGCGGGAGGGCCTTCGATGAGCAGTTCTTC
CASGGQGLTSGRAFDEQFF
>TRBD1|TRBJ2-7|NA|TRBV18
TGTGCCAGCTCACCGGGCGGGACAGGGGGTCTGGAGCAGTACTTC
CASSPGGTGGLEQYF
>TRBD1|TRBJ1-1|few|TRBV13
TGTGCCAGCAGCTATCGACAGGGGGCCACTGAAGCTTTCTTT
CASSYRQGATEAFF
>NA|TRBJ1-1|once|TRBV30
TGTGCCTGGAGGACCTCACGACACAATCAGAACACTGAAGCTTTCTTT
CAWRTSRHNQNTEAFF
>NA|TRBJ2-5|NA|TRBV4-3
TGCGCCAGCAGCCAAGTACTAGGTGAAGAGACCCAGTACTTC
CASSQVLGEETQYF
>NA|TRBJ2-4|NA|TRBV9
TGTGCCAGCAGCGTAGCCGCGGCGGCCGGGGCCAAAAACATTCAGTACTTC
CASSVAAAAGAKNIQYF
>TRBD2|TRBJ2-1|NA|TRBV7-2
TGTGCCAGCAGCTTAACTCCGAGACTAGCCTCCAATGAGCAGTTCTTC
CASSLTPRLASNEQFF
>NA|TRBJ2-5|NA|TRBV2
TGTGCCAGCAGGGACACCAGAGGAGAGACCCAGTACTTC
CASRDTRGETQYF
>TRBD1|TRBJ1-2|NA|TRBV7-9
TGTGCCAGCAGCTTAGACGGGACAGGGAATGGCTACACCTTC
CASSLDGTGNGYTF
>NA|TRBJ2-1|NA|TRBV19
TGTGCCAGTAGTATCCTCAGGGTCTCCTACAATGAGCAGTTCTTC
CASSILRVSYNEQFF
>TRBD1|TRBJ2-3|NA|TRBV5-1
TGCGCCAGCAGCTTGGCGCTCTTGGGACAGCGCACAGATACGCAGTATTTT
CASSLALLGQRTDTQYF
>NA|TRBJ1-2|once|TRBV4-2
TGTGCCAGCAGCCAAGAAAGAGGCGGGTCCGGCTACACCTTC
CASSQERGGSGYTF
>NA|TRBJ1-1|few|TRBV5-1
TGCGCCAGCAGCTTGCGGGAGGGGGGAAGCACTGAAGCTTTCTTT
CASSLREGGSTEAFF
>TRBD2|TRBJ2-3|NA|TRBV2
TGTGCCAGCCCCCTTAGGGAAGCGGGGGAGCTAGATACGCAGTATTTT
CASPLREAGELDTQYF
>NA|TRBJ1-1|NA|TRBV19
TGTGCCAGTACCGCGACTCCAGGGTTGGGGGCTTTCTTT
CASTATPGLGAFF
>TRBD1|TRBJ2-5|NA|TRBV14
TGTGCCAGCAGCCGCCGGACAGGGGGTGGGGAGACCCAGTACTTC
CASSRRTGGGETQYF
>NA|TRBJ1-2|few|TRBV4-3
TGCGCCAGCAGCCATGATGTTACGGGACTCGATGGCTACACCTTC
CASSHDVTGLDGYTF
>TRBD1|TRBJ1-5|NA|TRBV7-8
TGTGCCAGCAGCCCCAATCGGACAGGGGCTCAGCCCCAGCATTTT
CASSPNRTGAQPQHF
>TRBD1|TRBJ2-5|NA|TRBV5-1
TGCGCCAGCAGCAAGGGACAGGCACAAGAGACCCAGTACTTC
CASSKGQAQETQYF
>NA|TRBJ2-1|once|TRBV27
TGTGCCAGCAGTTCCTCCACGCCGAGCAATGAGCAGTTCTTC
CASSSSTPSNEQFF
>NA|TRBJ2-6|NA|TRBV7-2
TGTGCCAGCAGATCACACGGGAGTTCCAACGTCCTGACTTTC
CASRSHGSSNVLTF
>NA|TRBJ2-7|NA|TRBV6-1
TGTGCCAGCAGTGAATATAAAACAGGGTCCGACTACGAGCAGTACTTC
CASSEYKTGSDYEQYF
>NA|TRBJ2-3|NA|TRBV28
TGTGCCAGCAGTCGTAGGGGTGATACGCAGTATTTT
CASSRRGDTQYF
>TRBD1|TRBJ2-7|NA|TRBV2
TGTGCCAGTGGATATACAGGGGCCTACGAGCAGTACTTC
CASGYTGAYEQYF
>NA|TRBJ2-7|NA|TRBV27
TGTGCCAGCAGCCCCTCGGTTCTAGCGCTCTCCTACGAGCAGTACTTC
CASSPSVLALSYEQYF
>TRBD1|TRBJ2-7|NA|TRBV7-9
TGTGCCAGCAGCTCGAACGGACAGGGGCAAATCTACGAGCAGTACTTC
CASSSNGQGQIYEQYF
>NA|TRBJ2-5|NA|TRBV28
TGTGCCAGCAAGCAGGGCCCGGAGACCCAGTACTTC
CASKQGPETQYF